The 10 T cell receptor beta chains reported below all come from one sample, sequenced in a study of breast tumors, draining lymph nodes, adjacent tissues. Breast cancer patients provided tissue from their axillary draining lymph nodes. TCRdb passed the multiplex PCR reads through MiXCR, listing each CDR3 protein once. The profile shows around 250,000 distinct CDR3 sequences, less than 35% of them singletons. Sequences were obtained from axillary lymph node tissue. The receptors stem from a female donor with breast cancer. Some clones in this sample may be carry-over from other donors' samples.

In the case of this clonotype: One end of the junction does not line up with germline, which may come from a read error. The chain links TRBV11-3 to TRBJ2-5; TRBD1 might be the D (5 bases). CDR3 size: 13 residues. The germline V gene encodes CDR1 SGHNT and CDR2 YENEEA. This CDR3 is CTSSLGDQEAQYF. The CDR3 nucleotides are TGTACCAGCAGCTTAGGGGATCAAGAGGCCCAGTACTTC.

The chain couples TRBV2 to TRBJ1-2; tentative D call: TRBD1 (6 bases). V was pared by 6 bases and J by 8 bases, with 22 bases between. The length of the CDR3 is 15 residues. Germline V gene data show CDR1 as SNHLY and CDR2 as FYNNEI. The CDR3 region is CASRRGRGSSGGYTF. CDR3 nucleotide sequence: TGTGCCAGCAGGAGAGGAAGGGGGAGCTCGGGCGGCTACACCTTC. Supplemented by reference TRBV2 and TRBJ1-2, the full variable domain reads EPEVTQTPSHQVTQMGQEVILRCVPISNHLYFYWYRQILGQKVEFLVSFYNNEISEKSEIFDDQFSVERPDGSNFTLKIRSTKLEDSAMYFCASRRGRGSSGGYTFGSGTRLTVV.

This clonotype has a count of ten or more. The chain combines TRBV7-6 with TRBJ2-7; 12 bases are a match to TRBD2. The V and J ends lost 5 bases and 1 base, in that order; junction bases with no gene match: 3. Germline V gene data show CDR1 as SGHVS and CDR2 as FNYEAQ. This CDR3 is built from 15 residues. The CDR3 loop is CASSPGLAGSYEQYF. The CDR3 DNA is TGTGCCAGCAGCCCGGGACTAGCGGGTTCCTACGAGCAGTACTTC. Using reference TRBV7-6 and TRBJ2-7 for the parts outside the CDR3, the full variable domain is GAGVSQSPRYKVTKRGQDVALRCDPISGHVSLYWYRQALGQGPEFLTYFNYEAQQDKSGLPNDRFSAERPEGSISTLTIQRTEQRDSAMYRCASSPGLAGSYEQYFGPGTRLTVT.

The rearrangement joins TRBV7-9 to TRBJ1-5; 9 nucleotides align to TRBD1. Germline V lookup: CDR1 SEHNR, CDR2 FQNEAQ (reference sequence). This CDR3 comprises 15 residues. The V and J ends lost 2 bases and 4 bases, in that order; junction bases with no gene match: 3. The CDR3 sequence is CASSLRGTGNQPQHF. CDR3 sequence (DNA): TGTGCCAGCAGCTTACGGGGGACAGGGAATCAGCCCCAGCATTTT.

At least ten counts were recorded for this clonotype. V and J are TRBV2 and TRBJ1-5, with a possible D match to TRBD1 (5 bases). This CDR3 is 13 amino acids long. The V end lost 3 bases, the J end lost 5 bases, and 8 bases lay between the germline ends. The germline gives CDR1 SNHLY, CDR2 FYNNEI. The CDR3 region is CASSDLGDQPQHF. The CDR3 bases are TGTGCCAGCAGTGATCTGGGGGATCAGCCCCAGCATTTT.

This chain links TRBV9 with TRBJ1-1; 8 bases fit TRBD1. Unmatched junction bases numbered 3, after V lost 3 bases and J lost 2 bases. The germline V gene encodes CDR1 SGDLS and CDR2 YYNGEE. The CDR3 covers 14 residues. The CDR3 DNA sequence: TGTGCCAGCAGCGCCTCAGGGGGCAACACTGAAGCTTTCTTT. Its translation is CASSASGGNTEAFF.

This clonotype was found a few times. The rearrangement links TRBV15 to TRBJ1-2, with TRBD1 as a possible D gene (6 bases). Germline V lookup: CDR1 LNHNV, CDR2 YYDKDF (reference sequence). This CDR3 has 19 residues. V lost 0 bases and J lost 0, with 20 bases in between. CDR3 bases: TGTGCCACCAGCAGAGATTCTTTCGGCAGGGGCCAAACTAACTATGGCTACACCTTC. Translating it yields CATSRDSFGRGQTNYGYTF.

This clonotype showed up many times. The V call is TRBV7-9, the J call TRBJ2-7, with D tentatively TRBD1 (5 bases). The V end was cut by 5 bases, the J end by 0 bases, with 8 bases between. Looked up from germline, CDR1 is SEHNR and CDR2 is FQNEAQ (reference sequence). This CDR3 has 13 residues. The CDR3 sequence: CASSPGISYEQYF. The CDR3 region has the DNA TGTGCCAGCAGCCCAGGGATCTCCTACGAGCAGTACTTC.

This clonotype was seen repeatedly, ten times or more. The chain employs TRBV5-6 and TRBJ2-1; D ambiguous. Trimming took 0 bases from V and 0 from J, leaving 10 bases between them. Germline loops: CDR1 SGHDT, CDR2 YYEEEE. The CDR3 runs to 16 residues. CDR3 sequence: CASSLGAQLSYNEQFF. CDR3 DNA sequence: TGTGCCAGCAGCTTGGGGGCGCAACTCTCCTACAATGAGCAGTTCTTC.

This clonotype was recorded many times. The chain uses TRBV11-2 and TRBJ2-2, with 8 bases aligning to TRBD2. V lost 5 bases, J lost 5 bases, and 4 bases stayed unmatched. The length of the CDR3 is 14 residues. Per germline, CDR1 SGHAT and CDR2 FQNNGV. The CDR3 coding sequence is TGTGCCAGCAGCCCGGGGGGGCGTACCGGGGAGCTGTTTTTT. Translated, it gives CASSPGGRTGELFF.